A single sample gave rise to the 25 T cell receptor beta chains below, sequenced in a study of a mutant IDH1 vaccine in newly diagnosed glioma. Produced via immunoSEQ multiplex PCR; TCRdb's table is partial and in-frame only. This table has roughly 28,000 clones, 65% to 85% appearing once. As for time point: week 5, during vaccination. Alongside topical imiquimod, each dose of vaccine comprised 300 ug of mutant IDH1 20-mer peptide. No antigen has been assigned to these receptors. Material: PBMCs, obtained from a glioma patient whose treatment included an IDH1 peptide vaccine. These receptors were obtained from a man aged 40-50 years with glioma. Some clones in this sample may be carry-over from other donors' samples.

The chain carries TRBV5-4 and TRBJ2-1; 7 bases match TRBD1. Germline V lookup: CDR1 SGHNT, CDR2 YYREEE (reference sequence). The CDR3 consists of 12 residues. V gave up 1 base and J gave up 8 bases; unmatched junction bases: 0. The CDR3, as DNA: TGTGCCAGCAGCTTGCAGGGGGATGAGCAGTTCTTC. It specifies CASSLQGDEQFF. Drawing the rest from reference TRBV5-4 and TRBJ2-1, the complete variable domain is ETGVTQSPTHLIKTRGQQVTLRCSSQSGHNTVSWYQQALGQGPQFIFQYYREEENGRGNFPPRFSGLQFPNYSSELNVNALELDDSALYLCASSLQGDEQFFGPGTRLTVL.

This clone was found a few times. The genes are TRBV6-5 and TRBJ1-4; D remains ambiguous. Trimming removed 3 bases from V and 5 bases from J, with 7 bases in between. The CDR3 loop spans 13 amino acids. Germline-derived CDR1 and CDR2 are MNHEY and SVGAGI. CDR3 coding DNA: TGTGCCAGCAGTTATTCAGGAAATGAAAAACTGTTTTTT. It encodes CASSYSGNEKLFF.

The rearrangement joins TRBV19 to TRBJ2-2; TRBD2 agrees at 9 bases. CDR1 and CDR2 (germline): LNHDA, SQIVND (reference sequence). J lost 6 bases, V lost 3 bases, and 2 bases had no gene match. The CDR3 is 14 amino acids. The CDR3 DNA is TGTGCCAGTAGTATCTCTAGCGGGGCCGGGGAGCTGTTTTTT. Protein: CASSISSGAGELFF.

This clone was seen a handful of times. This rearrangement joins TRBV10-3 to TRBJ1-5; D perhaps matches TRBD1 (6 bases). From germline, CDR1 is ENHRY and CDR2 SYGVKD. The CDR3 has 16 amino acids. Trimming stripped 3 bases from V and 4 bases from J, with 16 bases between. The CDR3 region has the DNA TGTGCCATCAGTGACTTAAGAGGGGGGAGAAATCAGCCCCAGCATTTT. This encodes CAISDLRGGRNQPQHF.

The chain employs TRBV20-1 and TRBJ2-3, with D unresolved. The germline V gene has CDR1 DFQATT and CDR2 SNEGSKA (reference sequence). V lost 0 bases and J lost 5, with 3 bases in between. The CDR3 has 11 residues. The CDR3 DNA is TGCAGTGCTAGAGATCAAGATACGCAGTATTTT. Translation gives CSARDQDTQYF.

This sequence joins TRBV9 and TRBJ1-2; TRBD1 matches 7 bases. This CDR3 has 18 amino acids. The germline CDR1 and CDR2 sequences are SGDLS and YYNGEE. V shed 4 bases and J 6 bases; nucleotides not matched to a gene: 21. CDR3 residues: CASSPRSVTGAVSDGYTF. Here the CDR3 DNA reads TGTGCCAGCAGCCCACGATCGGTCACAGGGGCGGTTTCGGATGGCTACACCTTC.

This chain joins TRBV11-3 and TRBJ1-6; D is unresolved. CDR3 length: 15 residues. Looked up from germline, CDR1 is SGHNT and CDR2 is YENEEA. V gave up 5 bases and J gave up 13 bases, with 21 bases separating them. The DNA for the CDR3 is TGTGCCAGCAGCCCCGGGAGGACCAGCAGCCCCCCCCTCCACTTT. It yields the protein CASSPGRTSSPPLHF.

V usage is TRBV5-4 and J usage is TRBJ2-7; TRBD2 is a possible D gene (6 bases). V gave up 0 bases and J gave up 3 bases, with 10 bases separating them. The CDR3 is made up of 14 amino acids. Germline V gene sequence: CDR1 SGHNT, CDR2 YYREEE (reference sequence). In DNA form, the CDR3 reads TGTGCCAGCAGCTTGGACGGAGGGCACTACGAGCAGTACTTC. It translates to CASSLDGGHYEQYF.

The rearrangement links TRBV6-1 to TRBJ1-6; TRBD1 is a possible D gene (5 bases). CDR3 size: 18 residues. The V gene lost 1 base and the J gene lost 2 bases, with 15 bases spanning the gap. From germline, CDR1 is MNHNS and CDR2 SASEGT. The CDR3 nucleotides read TGTGCCAGCAGTGAAGGTCTCAGGGTAGACCCCTATAATTCACCCCTCCACTTT. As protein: CASSEGLRVDPYNSPLHF.

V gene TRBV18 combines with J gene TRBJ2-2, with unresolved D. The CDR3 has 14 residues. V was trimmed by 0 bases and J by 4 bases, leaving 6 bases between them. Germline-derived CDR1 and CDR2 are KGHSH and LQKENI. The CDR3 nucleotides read TGTGCCAGCTCACCACCGCCCAGCACCGGGGAGCTGTTTTTT. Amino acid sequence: CASSPPPSTGELFF.

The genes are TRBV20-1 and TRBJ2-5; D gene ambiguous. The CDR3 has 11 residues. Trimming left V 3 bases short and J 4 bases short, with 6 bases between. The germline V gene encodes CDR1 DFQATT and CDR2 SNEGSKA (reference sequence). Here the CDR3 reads CSASQRETQYF. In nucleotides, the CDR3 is TGCAGTGCTAGTCAAAGAGAGACCCAGTACTTC.

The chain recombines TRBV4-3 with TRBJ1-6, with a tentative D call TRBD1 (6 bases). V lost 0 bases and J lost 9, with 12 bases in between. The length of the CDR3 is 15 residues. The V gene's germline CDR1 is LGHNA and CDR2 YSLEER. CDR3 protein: CASSQDGQGSSPLHF. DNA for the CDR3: TGCGCCAGCAGCCAAGATGGGCAGGGGAGTTCACCCCTCCACTTT.

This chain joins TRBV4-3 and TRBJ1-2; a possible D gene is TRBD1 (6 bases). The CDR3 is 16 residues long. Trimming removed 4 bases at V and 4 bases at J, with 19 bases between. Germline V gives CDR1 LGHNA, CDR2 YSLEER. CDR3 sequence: CASSPGGGPPSYGYTF. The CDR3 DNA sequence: TGCGCCAGCAGCCCTGGGGGCGGCCCACCATCCTATGGCTACACCTTC.

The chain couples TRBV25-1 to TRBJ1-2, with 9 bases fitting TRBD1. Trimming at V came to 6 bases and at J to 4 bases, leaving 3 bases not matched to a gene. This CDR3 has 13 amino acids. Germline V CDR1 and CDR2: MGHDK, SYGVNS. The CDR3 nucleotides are TGTGCCAGCAGACAGGGGGCTCTCTATGGCTACACCTTC. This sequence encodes CASRQGALYGYTF.

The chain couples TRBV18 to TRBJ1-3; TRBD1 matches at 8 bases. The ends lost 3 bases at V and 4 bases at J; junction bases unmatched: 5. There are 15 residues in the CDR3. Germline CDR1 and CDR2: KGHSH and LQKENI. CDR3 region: CASSPGQGGGNTIYF. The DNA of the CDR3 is TGTGCCAGCTCACCCGGACAGGGTGGAGGAAACACCATATATTTT.

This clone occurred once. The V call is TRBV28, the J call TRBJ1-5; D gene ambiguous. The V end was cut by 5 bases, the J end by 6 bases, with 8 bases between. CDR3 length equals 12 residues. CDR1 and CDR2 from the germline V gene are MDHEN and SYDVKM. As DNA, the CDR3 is TGTGCCAGCAGTGTAGTAGTTCAGCCCCAGCATTTT. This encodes CASSVVVQPQHF.

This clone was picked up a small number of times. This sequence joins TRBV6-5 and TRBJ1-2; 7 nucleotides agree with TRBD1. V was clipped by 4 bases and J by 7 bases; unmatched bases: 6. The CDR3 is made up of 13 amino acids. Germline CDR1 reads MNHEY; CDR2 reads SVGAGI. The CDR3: CASSLGTASGYTF. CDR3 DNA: TGTGCCAGCAGTTTAGGGACAGCCAGTGGCTACACCTTC.

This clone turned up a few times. DNA of the CDR3: TGTGCCAGCAGTGAACTGGGGACCGCCAATTCACCCCTCCACTTT. Amino acids: CASSELGTANSPLHF. The J gene is TRBJ1-6, the V gene TRBV2, with D maybe TRBD1 (5 bases). V was trimmed by 2 bases and J by 7 bases, leaving 12 bases between them. From germline, CDR1 is SNHLY and CDR2 FYNNEI. The CDR3 covers 15 residues.

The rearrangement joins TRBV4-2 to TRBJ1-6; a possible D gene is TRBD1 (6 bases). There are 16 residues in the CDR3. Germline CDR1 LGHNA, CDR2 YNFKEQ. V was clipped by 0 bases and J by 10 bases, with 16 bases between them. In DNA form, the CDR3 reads TGTGCCAGCAGCCAAGAGCTGGGGGCGCGTGAGTCACCCCTCCACTTT. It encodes CASSQELGARESPLHF.

CDR3 DNA sequence: TGTGCCAGCAGTTACCCAGGGTCTGGGGCCAACGTCCTGACTTTC. This sequence encodes CASSYPGSGANVLTF. J is TRBJ2-6 and V is TRBV6-6, with TRBD1 as a possible D gene (5 bases). Germline V lookup: CDR1 MNHNY, CDR2 SVGAGI (reference sequence). Trimming pared 2 bases from V and 1 base from J, leaving 6 bases between. This CDR3 spans 15 amino acids.

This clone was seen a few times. As DNA, the CDR3 is TGTGCCAGTAGTGAAAACCTAGCGGGGGGGAAGAATGAGCAGTTCTTC. This translates into CASSENLAGGKNEQFF. The chain carries TRBV19 and TRBJ2-1, with 12 bases aligning to TRBD2. CDR1 is LNHDA, CDR2 SQIVND, per germline (reference sequence). The CDR3 contains 16 residues. V shed 5 bases, J shed 7 bases, and the junction held 9 bases outside the gene matches.

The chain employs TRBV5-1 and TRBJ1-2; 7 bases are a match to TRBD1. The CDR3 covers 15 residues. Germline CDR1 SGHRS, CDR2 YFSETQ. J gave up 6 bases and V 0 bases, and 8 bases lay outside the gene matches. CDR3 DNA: TGCGCCAGCAGCTTGGGGGGACAGAGAGGAGATGGCTACACCTTC. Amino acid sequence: CASSLGGQRGDGYTF.

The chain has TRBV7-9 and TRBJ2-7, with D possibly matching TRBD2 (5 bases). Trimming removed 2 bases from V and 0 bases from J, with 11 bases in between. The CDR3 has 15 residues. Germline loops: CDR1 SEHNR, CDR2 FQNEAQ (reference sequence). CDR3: CASSLLPGSSYEQYF. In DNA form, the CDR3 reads TGTGCCAGCAGCTTACTTCCGGGGAGCTCCTACGAGCAGTACTTC. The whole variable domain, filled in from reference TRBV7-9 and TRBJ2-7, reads DTGVSQNPRHKITKRGQNVTFRCDPISEHNRLYWYRQTLGQGPEFLTYFQNEAQLEKSRLLSDRFSAERPKGSFSTLEIQRTEQGDSAMYLCASSLLPGSSYEQYFGPGTRLTVT.

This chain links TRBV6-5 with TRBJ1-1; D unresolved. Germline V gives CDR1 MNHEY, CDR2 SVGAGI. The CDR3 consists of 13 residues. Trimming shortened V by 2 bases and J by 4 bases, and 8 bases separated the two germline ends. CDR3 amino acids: CASSYRETTEAFF. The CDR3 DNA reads TGTGCCAGCAGTTACAGGGAGACCACTGAAGCTTTCTTT.

This CDR3 is CASSTDSLRYTEAFF. CDR3 DNA sequence: TGTGCCAGCAGTACCGACAGTCTCCGTTACACTGAAGCTTTCTTT. The rearrangement joins TRBV6-6 to TRBJ1-1, with D possibly TRBD1 on 5 matching bases. V lost 5 bases to trimming and J lost 3 bases, with 16 bases between them. Looked up from germline, CDR1 is MNHNY and CDR2 is SVGAGI (reference sequence). The CDR3 has 15 amino acids.